These 29 T cell receptor beta chains originate from one sample sequenced in a study of cytomegalovirus exposure and HLA in healthy donors. The PCR employed 60 Vbeta primers together with 13 Jbeta primers. Data came from immunoSEQ multiplex PCR; TCRdb stores just in-frame clones and leaves some out. The sample has 200,000 to 300,000 clones; just under 85% are singletons. Sequences were obtained from PBMCs. The receptors here all came from a woman in her forties in good health and CMV-seropositive.

The chain carries TRBV28 and TRBJ1-4; maybe TRBD1 (5 bases). The V gene lost 8 bases and the J gene lost 4 bases, with 20 bases spanning the gap. CDR1 and CDR2 (germline): MDHEN, SYDVKM. The CDR3 runs to 16 residues. The CDR3 DNA reads as TGTGCCAGCGGAATCTTTCGGGGGAGGGGTAATGAAAAACTGTTTTTT. Its translation: CASGIFRGRGNEKLFF.

This clone appeared a single time. The chain employs TRBV7-2 and TRBJ1-2; no firm D call. Germline CDR1 SGHTA, CDR2 FQGNSA. CDR3 size: 15 residues. Trimming removed 5 bases at V and 4 bases at J, with 17 bases between. Here the CDR3 reads CASSPAGLPGYGYTF. DNA for the CDR3: TGTGCCAGCAGCCCCGCGGGCCTCCCGGGCTATGGCTACACCTTC.

This clone has only one observation. The chain has TRBV5-4 and TRBJ1-4; D perhaps matches TRBD1 (5 bases). In germline, CDR1 is SGHNT, CDR2 YYREEE (reference sequence). V was cut by 0 bases and J by 7 bases, with 13 bases left in between. There are 15 residues in the CDR3. The CDR3 loop is CASSLAGTVTEKLFF. The CDR3 DNA follows: TGTGCCAGCAGCTTGGCAGGGACTGTAACTGAAAAACTGTTTTTT.

This clone was counted only a few times. CDR3: CASSFDRGLGNTIYF. The CDR3 DNA follows: TGTGCCAGCAGTTTTGACAGGGGGCTAGGAAACACCATATATTTT. The V call is TRBV28, the J call TRBJ1-3, with TRBD1 matching 10 bases. The CDR3 is made up of 15 amino acids. After removal of 3 bases from V and 4 bases from J, the junction contained 3 bases not matched to a gene. CDR1 is MDHEN and CDR2 is SYDVKM in the germline V gene.

This clone is a singleton in its sample. The rearrangement uses TRBV30 and TRBJ2-3; 8 bases are a match to TRBD1. The V gene end was trimmed by 2 bases and the J gene end by 1 base; junction bases not matched to a gene: 2. Germline CDR1 and CDR2: GTSNPN and SVGIG (reference sequence). The CDR3 is made up of 14 amino acids. DNA for the CDR3: TGTGCCTGGAGTAAGGGACAGGGCACAGATACGCAGTATTTT. It is translated as CAWSKGQGTDTQYF.

Only a few counts were recorded for this clone. Relative to the germline gene, one junction end is altered; a read error may explain this. The chain employs TRBV7-9 and TRBJ1-2, with D perhaps matching TRBD1 (5 bases). The CDR3 totals 14 residues. Germline V gene sequence: CDR1 SEHNR, CDR2 FQNEAQ (reference sequence). The CDR3 DNA is TGTTCCAGCGGAACGGACACGTTTAACTATGGCTACACCTTC. It encodes CSSGTDTFNYGYTF.

The chain has TRBV5-4 and TRBJ1-2; possibly TRBD1 for D (5 bases). Germline V CDR1 and CDR2: SGHNT, YYREEE (reference sequence). CDR3 size: 15 residues. V was shortened by 0 bases and J by 4 bases, with 13 bases between the two germline ends. In DNA, the CDR3 is TGTGCCAGCAGCTTGGCAGGGTCGGAGAGCTATGGCTACACCTTC. This codes for CASSLAGSESYGYTF.

CDR3 in amino acids: CASSYPRGTTNEQYF. As DNA, the CDR3 is TGTGCCAGCAGTTACCCTAGAGGGACTACGAACGAGCAGTACTTC. This rearrangement joins TRBV25-1 to TRBJ2-7; the match to TRBD2 covers 7 bases. J gave up 5 bases and V 5 bases, and 12 bases lay outside the gene matches. From germline, CDR1 is MGHDK and CDR2 SYGVNS. The CDR3 loop spans 15 amino acids.

The rearrangement links TRBV30 to TRBJ1-3; tentatively, D is TRBD1 (6 bases). This CDR3 comprises 13 residues. V lost 7 bases and J 0 bases, leaving 10 bases between the germline ends. Germline lookup yields CDR1 GTSNPN and CDR2 SVGIG (reference sequence). The CDR3 DNA follows: TGTGCCTCAACAGGGACCTCTGGAAACACCATATATTTT. It is translated as CASTGTSGNTIYF.

In nucleotides, the CDR3 is TGTGCCTGGAGAGCTGGGACAGGGTACAACTACGAGCAGTACTTC. This sequence encodes CAWRAGTGYNYEQYF. This chain joins TRBV30 and TRBJ2-7, with 9 bases fitting TRBD1. J lost 3 bases, V lost 3 bases, and 9 bases had no gene match. The CDR3 has 15 amino acids. The germline gives CDR1 GTSNPN, CDR2 SVGIG (reference sequence). The whole variable domain, filled in from reference TRBV30 and TRBJ2-7, reads SQTIHQWPATLVQPVGSPLSLECTVEGTSNPNLYWYRQAAGRGLQLLFYSVGIGQISSEVPQNLSASRPQDRQFILSSKKLLLSDSGFYLCAWRAGTGYNYEQYFGPGTRLTVT.

The chain couples TRBV7-9 to TRBJ1-3; no definite D call. V lost 1 base and J lost 1, with 2 bases in between. The CDR3 is made up of 13 amino acids. Per germline, CDR1 SEHNR and CDR2 FQNEAQ (reference sequence). CDR3 sequence: CASSLVSGNTIYF. CDR3 nucleotide sequence: TGTGCCAGCAGCTTAGTATCTGGAAACACCATATATTTT.

This clone was seen a few times. A much larger clone lies one base from this, so it may be a read error. Other nucleotide sequences from this sample produce the same CDR3. The chain carries TRBV5-4 and TRBJ2-3; 8 positions agree with TRBD2. The CDR3 totals 15 residues. Germline loops: CDR1 SGHNT, CDR2 YYREEE (reference sequence). With 4 bases clipped from V and 2 bases from J, the junction kept 6 bases outside the gene matches. The CDR3 bases are TGTGCCAGCAGCCAGTCACTAGCGGCCACAGATACGCAGTATTTT. This sequence encodes CASSQSLAATDTQYF.

V is TRBV29-1 and J is TRBJ1-2; a possible D gene is TRBD1 (5 bases). Trimming took 4 bases from V and 4 from J, leaving 22 bases between them. This CDR3 is built from 16 residues. Germline V lookup: CDR1 SQVTM, CDR2 ANQGSEA. The CDR3 loop is CSVGGIGGVGFYGYTF. The CDR3 DNA follows: TGCAGCGTTGGGGGGATTGGGGGGGTCGGATTCTATGGCTACACCTTC.

This clone was detected once. Other nucleotide sequences in the sample specify the same CDR3. This chain uses TRBV6-4 with TRBJ1-1; weak D call: TRBD1 (6 bases). The germline gives CDR1 MRHNA, CDR2 SNTAGT. V lost 4 bases to trimming and J lost 3 bases, with 12 bases between them. The CDR3 has 14 residues. CDR3 DNA sequence: TGTGCCAGCAGTGCTGAGGGGGGGGACACTGAAGCTTTCTTT. This codes for CASSAEGGDTEAFF.

The chain combines TRBV28 with TRBJ2-7; D is possibly TRBD2 (6 bases). CDR1 is MDHEN and CDR2 is SYDVKM in the germline V gene. V lost 11 bases to trimming and J lost 3 bases, with 23 bases between them. The CDR3 spans 15 residues. In DNA form, the CDR3 reads TGTGCCTCCGAACCCGGGCGGGGAGACTTCTACGAGCAGTACTTC. Encoded protein: CASEPGRGDFYEQYF.

The chain couples TRBV7-2 to TRBJ2-1; 11 bases align to TRBD2. This CDR3 spans 17 amino acids. J lost 9 bases, V lost 1 base, and 11 bases had no gene match. The germline CDR1 and CDR2 sequences are SGHTA and FQGNSA. As DNA, the CDR3 is TGTGCCAGCAGCTTAGAGGCCCTTAGCGGGAGGGCCGGTGAGCAGTTCTTC. This codes for CASSLEALSGRAGEQFF.

J is TRBJ2-7 and V is TRBV4-2; 7 nucleotides align to TRBD2. Per the germline V gene, CDR1 is LGHNA and CDR2 is YNFKEQ. The CDR3 totals 16 residues. The trim removed 0 bases at V and 2 bases at J, leaving 7 bases unmatched. CDR3 sequence (DNA): TGTGCCAGCAGCCAAGATTTGGCTAGCGGAACCTACGAGCAGTACTTC. Translating gives CASSQDLASGTYEQYF.

This chain uses TRBV11-2 with TRBJ2-3, with a tentative D call TRBD1 (6 bases). The germline V and J ends were trimmed by 5 bases and 5 bases, with 17 bases remaining between them. Germline-derived CDR1 and CDR2 are SGHAT and FQNNGV. The CDR3 is 15 residues long. DNA of the CDR3: TGTGCCAGCAGCCGCCTTGGGGGCCCCGGAGATACGCAGTATTTT. Protein sequence: CASSRLGGPGDTQYF.

The V call is TRBV19, the J call TRBJ1-2, with 12 bases fitting TRBD1. Trimming removed 6 bases from V and 4 bases from J; junction bases left unmatched: 3. The germline CDR1 and CDR2 sequences are LNHDA and SQIVND (reference sequence). The CDR3 runs to 14 residues. CDR3 in DNA: TGTGCCAGTAGGGGACAGGGGGCCACCTATGGCTACACCTTC. This translates into CASRGQGATYGYTF.

V and J are TRBV7-2 and TRBJ2-5; maybe TRBD1 (5 bases). V was pared by 5 bases and J by 2 bases, with 12 bases between. This CDR3 comprises 14 residues. Germline CDR1 is SGHTA and CDR2 is FQGNSA. The CDR3 here is CASSPDRMQETQYF. In DNA form, the CDR3 reads TGTGCCAGCAGCCCAGACAGAATGCAAGAGACCCAGTACTTC.

About this clone itself: Other DNA variants within this sample encode the same CDR3. The CDR3 region is CAISDLEVNGYTF. As DNA, the CDR3 is TGTGCCATCAGTGACTTAGAGGTGAATGGCTACACCTTC. This chain joins TRBV10-3 and TRBJ1-2; D ambiguous. The CDR3 covers 13 residues. The V and J ends lost 3 bases and 6 bases respectively, with 11 bases between them. Germline lookup yields CDR1 ENHRY and CDR2 SYGVKD.

The chain has TRBV5-1 and TRBJ2-1; TRBD2 aligns across 10 bases. Per germline, CDR1 SGHRS and CDR2 YFSETQ. CDR3 length: 15 residues. The junction had 4 bases not matched to a gene; V was cut back by 3 bases and J by 4 bases. For the CDR3, the DNA is TGCGCCAGCAGCTCTAGCGGGAGAGAGTACAATGAGCAGTTCTTC. It specifies CASSSSGREYNEQFF.

The chain employs TRBV15 and TRBJ2-1, with D possibly being TRBD1 (5 bases). Germline assignment: CDR1 LNHNV and CDR2 YYDKDF (reference sequence). The CDR3 is 14 amino acids. The germline V and J ends were trimmed by 1 base and 4 bases, with 8 bases remaining between them. The CDR3 sequence is CATSRVDSYNEQFF. In DNA, the CDR3 is TGTGCCACCAGCAGAGTAGACAGTTACAATGAGCAGTTCTTC.

The chain carries TRBV28 and TRBJ2-5, with TRBD1 matching 12 bases. The CDR3 runs 16 residues. Germline V gives CDR1 MDHEN, CDR2 SYDVKM. V dropped 6 bases and J dropped 2; count of bases not matched to a gene: 7. In nucleotides, the CDR3 is TGTGCCAGCAGCCTTGGGACAGGGGGCGGGCAAGAGACCCAGTACTTC. It yields the protein CASSLGTGGGQETQYF.

The rearrangement joins TRBV4-2 to TRBJ2-1, with D possibly matching TRBD1 (5 bases). Trimming took 4 bases from V and 7 from J, leaving 23 bases between them. Germline CDR1 LGHNA, CDR2 YNFKEQ. CDR3 length: 17 residues. This chain's CDR3 is CASSPEEGRVGMNEQFF. The CDR3 DNA sequence: TGTGCCAGCAGCCCCGAGGAAGGCAGGGTGGGCATGAATGAGCAGTTCTTC.

This rearrangement joins TRBV18 to TRBJ1-5; tentative D call: TRBD1 (5 bases). Germline V gives CDR1 KGHSH, CDR2 LQKENI. This CDR3 is 14 amino acids long. Trimming removed 3 bases from V and 5 bases from J, with 11 bases in between. CDR3 loop: CASSPDSKDQPQHF. CDR3 in DNA: TGTGCCAGCTCACCCGACAGTAAGGATCAGCCCCAGCATTTT.

V and J are TRBV5-4 and TRBJ1-1; D remains ambiguous. The CDR3 covers 14 residues. The germline V gene has CDR1 SGHNT and CDR2 YYREEE (reference sequence). V was shortened by 1 base and J by 6 bases, with 13 bases between the two germline ends. CDR3 in DNA: TGTGCCAGCAGCTTGTTTGGCCCGTCCCCTGAAGCTTTCTTT. Translation gives CASSLFGPSPEAFF. Full variable domain (rest looked up from reference TRBV5-4 and TRBJ1-1): ETGVTQSPTHLIKTRGQQVTLRCSSQSGHNTVSWYQQALGQGPQFIFQYYREEENGRGNFPPRFSGLQFPNYSSELNVNALELDDSALYLCASSLFGPSPEAFFGQGTRLTVV.

V is TRBV4-1 and J is TRBJ2-7, with TRBD2 identical over 7 bases. The length of the CDR3 is 16 residues. Germline lookup yields CDR1 MGHRA and CDR2 YSYEKL. The ends lost 0 bases at V and 2 bases at J; junction bases unmatched: 7. The CDR3 nucleotides are TGCGCCAGCAGCCAAGACGTAGCTAGCGGCACCTACGAGCAGTACTTC. It is translated as CASSQDVASGTYEQYF.

The CDR3 spells CASSANRLGQGSNTGELFF. CDR3 sequence (DNA): TGTGCCAGCAGCGCAAATCGTCTTGGACAGGGATCGAACACCGGGGAGCTGTTTTTT. The V gene is TRBV9, the J gene TRBJ2-2; 8 bases match TRBD1. Germline lookup yields CDR1 SGDLS and CDR2 YYNGEE. The ends lost 3 bases at V and 0 bases at J; junction bases unmatched: 13. There are 19 residues in the CDR3.